Reported below is one TCR beta chain. Described time point: patch test 3, about 24 weeks after DPC sensitization. Treatment here: therapeutic diphenylcyclopropenone sensitization with weekly scalp DPC. The data derive from a study of human T cells and chemical hapten exposure. MiXCR, applied by TCRdb to the RACE reads, yields one record per CDR3 protein. This table holds roughly 200,000 distinct CDR3 sequences, 24% found once. The sequence derives from a woman in her forties with alopecia areata. Some clones in this sample may be carry-over from other donors' samples. The input for sequencing was whole blood, taken in connection with sensitization to the hapten diphenylcyclopropenone (DPC).

The CDR3 coding sequence is TGTGCCAGCAGCTTGGCTATAGGGACAGCCTACGAGCAGTACTTC. Encoded protein: CASSLAIGTAYEQYF. V usage is TRBV5-5 and J usage is TRBJ2-7, with 7 bases aligning to TRBD1. Germline V CDR1 and CDR2: SGHKS, YYEKEE (reference sequence). The CDR3 sequence is 15 residues long. Unmatched junction bases numbered 5, after V lost 0 bases and J lost 2 bases.